Shown below are 29 T cell receptor beta chains from a single sample sequenced in a study of T cell responses to AZD1222 COVID-19 vaccine. TCRdb keeps only in-frame clones here, not all; method: immunoSEQ multiplex PCR. Here the sample spans some 170,000 clones, approximately 88% being singletons. Sequences were derived from peripheral blood, sampled on day 0 of AZD1222 vaccination. The source is an adult in good health.

The chain links TRBV18 to TRBJ1-5; D is ambiguous. CDR3 length: 15 residues. Per the germline V gene, CDR1 is KGHSH and CDR2 is LQKENI. The V end lost 5 bases, the J end lost 3 bases, and 14 bases lay between the germline ends. The CDR3 is CASSSRQSFNQPQHF. CDR3 bases: TGTGCCAGCTCATCTCGACAAAGCTTCAATCAGCCCCAGCATTTT.

This chain connects TRBV19 to TRBJ2-3, with D tentatively TRBD1 (5 bases). The V end lost 4 bases, the J end lost 3 bases, and 17 bases lay between the germline ends. Per the germline V gene, CDR1 is LNHDA and CDR2 is SQIVND (reference sequence). The CDR3 has 16 amino acids. The CDR3 loop is CASSSHSRQRTDTQYF. The CDR3 region has the DNA TGTGCCAGTAGTAGCCACTCGAGACAGAGGACAGATACGCAGTATTTT.

The J gene is TRBJ2-5, the V gene TRBV7-2, with 8 bases fitting TRBD2. The CDR3 is 15 residues long. Germline lookup yields CDR1 SGHTA and CDR2 FQGNSA. Trimming removed 1 base from V and 2 bases from J; junction bases left unmatched: 3. The chain's CDR3 is CASSLGVAGQETQYF. CDR3 bases: TGTGCCAGCAGCTTAGGGGTAGCGGGACAAGAGACCCAGTACTTC. The full variable domain, in which reference TRBV7-2 and TRBJ2-5 provide the parts outside the CDR3, is GAGVSQSPSNKVTEKGKDVELRCDPISGHTALYWYRQSLGQGLEFLIYFQGNSAPDKSGLPSDRFSAERTGGSVSTLTIQRTQQEDSAVYLCASSLGVAGQETQYFGPGTRLLVL.

This clone was detected a few times. The rearrangement uses TRBV30 and TRBJ1-4; 9 positions agree with TRBD1. This CDR3 has 15 amino acids. Trimming took 1 base from V and 8 from J; bases not matched to a gene: 8. Germline lookup yields CDR1 GTSNPN and CDR2 SVGIG (reference sequence). CDR3 amino acids: CAWSATGTGSEKLFF. CDR3 in DNA: TGTGCCTGGAGTGCCACCGGGACAGGGAGCGAAAAACTGTTTTTT.

The chain joins TRBV19 to TRBJ1-5; TRBD1 matches 9 bases. Germline assignment: CDR1 LNHDA and CDR2 SQIVND (reference sequence). CDR3 length: 18 amino acids. The V gene end was trimmed by 7 bases and the J gene end by 0 bases; junction bases not matched to a gene: 13. CDR3 in amino acids: CASTRDRERLYSNQPQHF. Written as DNA, the CDR3 is TGTGCCAGTACCAGGGACAGGGAACGATTATATAGCAATCAGCCCCAGCATTTT.

V usage is TRBV6-6 and J usage is TRBJ1-3, with unresolved D. The V end lost 4 bases, the J end lost 0 bases, and 13 bases lay between the germline ends. The CDR3 covers 16 residues. CDR1 is MNHNY and CDR2 is SVGAGI in the germline V gene (reference sequence). This CDR3 reads CASSFAPGSSGNTIYF. The CDR3 DNA is TGTGCCAGCAGTTTCGCCCCCGGGAGCTCTGGAAACACCATATATTTT.

The chain is built from TRBV7-3 and TRBJ2-2; TRBD2 agrees at 14 bases. CDR1 is SGHTA, CDR2 FQGTGA, per germline. V trimming: 3 bases; J trimming: 7 bases; junction bases outside the gene matches: 7. The CDR3 totals 17 residues. The chain's CDR3 is CASSFPGLAGGGGELFF. CDR3 sequence (DNA): TGTGCCAGCAGCTTCCCCGGACTAGCGGGGGGAGGCGGGGAGCTGTTTTTT.

The rearrangement links TRBV6-5 to TRBJ1-6, with D hard to call. Looked up from germline, CDR1 is MNHEY and CDR2 is SVGAGI. This CDR3 is 15 amino acids long. The V and J ends lost 5 bases and 5 bases respectively, with 13 bases between them. The DNA for the CDR3 is TGTGCCAGCAGTCGTACCGGGCCAAATAATTCACCCCTCCACTTT. Residues: CASSRTGPNNSPLHF.

V is TRBV12-3 or TRBV12-4 and J is TRBJ1-2, with D uncertain. This CDR3 is 13 amino acids long. Trimming stripped 0 bases from V and 8 bases from J, with 10 bases between. The CDR3 sequence is CASSLAREGGYTF. CDR3 sequence (DNA): TGTGCCAGCAGTTTAGCGCGGGAGGGAGGCTACACCTTC.

The chain combines TRBV5-1 with TRBJ1-2; 9 nucleotides align to TRBD1. Germline V gene lookup returns CDR1 SGHRS and CDR2 YFSETQ. CDR3 length equals 17 residues. V trimming: 4 bases; J trimming: 7 bases; junction bases outside the gene matches: 17. CDR3 residues: CASSPRTGAQDRSGYTF. The CDR3 DNA reads TGCGCCAGCAGCCCGCGGACAGGGGCCCAGGATCGGTCTGGCTACACCTTC.

With regard to this clone: Other DNA sequences within the sample encode an identical CDR3. The rearrangement links TRBV9 to TRBJ1-2, with a possible D match to TRBD1 (5 bases). The CDR3 sequence is 14 residues long. V shed 2 bases and J shed 2 bases, with 10 bases lying between them. Germline V gene data show CDR1 as SGDLS and CDR2 as YYNGEE. The CDR3 spells CASSVGGSNYGYTF. CDR3 nucleotides: TGTGCCAGCAGCGTCGGGGGGTCCAACTATGGCTACACCTTC.

V is TRBV3-1 (or the pseudogene TRBV3-2) and J is TRBJ2-2, with D uncertain. CDR1 LGHDT and CDR2 YNNKEL come from the germline V gene (reference sequence). Trimming took 0 bases from V and 2 from J, leaving 7 bases between them. The CDR3 has 15 residues. DNA for the CDR3: TGTGCCAGCAGCCAAGATAACCGAAACACCGGGGAGCTGTTTTTT. Translating it yields CASSQDNRNTGELFF.

This clone was counted a single time. This sequence joins TRBV30 and TRBJ1-3; D perhaps matches TRBD1 (6 bases). V was pared by 0 bases and J by 8 bases, with 14 bases between. This CDR3 region has 14 residues. Germline CDR1 and CDR2: GTSNPN and SVGIG (reference sequence). The CDR3 loop reads CAWSVGGGIDTIYF. The CDR3 nucleotides read TGTGCCTGGAGTGTAGGGGGGGGTATCGACACCATATATTTT.

This rearrangement joins TRBV11-2 to TRBJ1-5; 7 bases agree with TRBD1. The length of the CDR3 is 15 residues. The V gene's germline CDR1 is SGHAT and CDR2 FQNNGV. After removal of 3 bases from V and 7 bases from J, the junction contained 9 bases not matched to a gene. This CDR3 reads CASSFGAGGSQPQHF. CDR3 DNA sequence: TGTGCCAGCAGCTTTGGGGCAGGGGGTAGCCAGCCCCAGCATTTT.

The chain uses TRBV3-1 (or the pseudogene TRBV3-2) and TRBJ2-1; 7 positions match TRBD2. V trimming: 7 bases; J trimming: 8 bases; junction bases outside the gene matches: 8. Looked up from germline, CDR1 is LGHDT and CDR2 is YNNKEL (reference sequence). The CDR3 has 13 amino acids. CDR3 in amino acids: CASIAGESHEQFF. The CDR3 region has the DNA TGTGCCAGCATCGCGGGAGAAAGTCATGAGCAGTTCTTC.

The V call is TRBV5-6, the J call TRBJ1-1; D unclear. This CDR3 comprises 13 residues. Trimming removed 6 bases from V and 0 bases from J, with 9 bases in between. Germline assignment: CDR1 SGHDT and CDR2 YYEEEE. The CDR3 region is CASTKNMNTEAFF. In DNA form, the CDR3 reads TGTGCCAGCACCAAAAACATGAACACTGAAGCTTTCTTT.

V is TRBV18 and J is TRBJ1-2; D is undetermined. Germline assignment: CDR1 KGHSH and CDR2 LQKENI. The CDR3 is 14 residues long. V was cut by 0 bases and J by 3 bases, with 8 bases left in between. CDR3 residues: CASSPPVAYYGYTF. CDR3 bases: TGTGCCAGCTCACCACCCGTCGCGTACTATGGCTACACCTTC.

This clone was seen just once. The chain joins TRBV10-3 to TRBJ1-2; no reliable D call. Trimming removed 3 bases from V and 2 bases from J, with 4 bases in between. Germline loops: CDR1 ENHRY, CDR2 SYGVKD. The CDR3 totals 12 residues. The CDR3 sequence: CAISELNYGYTF. The CDR3 DNA reads TGTGCCATCAGTGAATTAAACTATGGCTACACCTTC.

There are a few counts of this clone. The chain carries TRBV19 and TRBJ2-2; 7 bases map to TRBD2. This CDR3 region has 16 residues. Germline lookup yields CDR1 LNHDA and CDR2 SQIVND (reference sequence). Losses at the gene ends were 5 bases for V and 3 bases for J; bases not matched to a gene: 9. As DNA, the CDR3 is TGTGCCAGTAGTCCGGGGGGTAGCGGTTACACCGGGGAGCTGTTTTTT. Its protein is CASSPGGSGYTGELFF.

The chain combines TRBV29-1 with TRBJ1-4; TRBD1 might be the D (5 bases). The CDR3 runs 14 residues. Per germline, CDR1 SQVTM and CDR2 ANQGSEA. The V and J ends lost 6 bases and 2 bases respectively, with 13 bases between them. CDR3 DNA sequence: TGCAGCGTCACCGCTCAGGGTACTAATGAAAAACTGTTTTTT. Encoded protein: CSVTAQGTNEKLFF.

On this clone: Other DNA sequences in this specimen translate into the identical CDR3. V and J are TRBV5-1 and TRBJ2-2, with D unclear. This CDR3 spans 12 amino acids. From germline, CDR1 is SGHRS and CDR2 YFSETQ. Trimming cost V 2 bases and J 7 bases, with 6 bases left between them. CDR3 sequence reads: CASSFGSGELFF. In nucleotides, the CDR3 is TGCGCCAGCAGCTTCGGTAGCGGGGAGCTGTTTTTT.

This clone was recorded a few times. The rearrangement uses TRBV5-1 and TRBJ1-6, with D perhaps TRBD1 (6 bases). V was cut by 0 bases and J by 4 bases, with 8 bases left in between. This CDR3 has 15 amino acids. Germline V gene sequence: CDR1 SGHRS, CDR2 YFSETQ. The CDR3 DNA reads as TGCGCCAGCAGCTTGGACAGGGCATATAATTCACCCCTCCACTTT. This codes for CASSLDRAYNSPLHF.

The chain recombines TRBV5-1 with TRBJ1-2, with 7 bases matching TRBD1. Unmatched junction bases numbered 10, after V lost 4 bases and J lost 4 bases. CDR1 SGHRS and CDR2 YFSETQ come from the germline V gene. The length of the CDR3 is 15 residues. This CDR3 reads CASSPGDSAIYGYTF. In nucleotides, the CDR3 is TGCGCCAGCAGCCCGGGGGACAGTGCTATCTATGGCTACACCTTC.

The V call is TRBV5-1, the J call TRBJ1-4; D is ambiguous. The CDR3 length is 14 residues. Trimming took off 4 bases at V and 1 base at J, with 8 bases between the two ends. Germline CDR1 and CDR2: SGHRS and YFSETQ. CDR3 nucleotides: TGCGCCAGCAGCGCGGACGGAACTAATGAAAAACTGTTTTTT. This sequence encodes CASSADGTNEKLFF.

The V and J genes are TRBV11-1 and TRBJ2-7, with D possibly being TRBD1 (5 bases). Germline CDR1 is SGHAT and CDR2 is FQDESV (reference sequence). The CDR3 covers 14 residues. Trimming left V 4 bases short and J 2 bases short, with 12 bases between. CDR3 protein: CASSSWAGPYEQYF. The CDR3 DNA follows: TGTGCCAGCAGCTCCTGGGCAGGGCCCTACGAGCAGTACTTC.

This chain links TRBV27 with TRBJ1-5, with a possible D match to TRBD1 (6 bases). V gave up 1 base and J gave up 1 base, with 8 bases separating them. The CDR3 loop spans 15 amino acids. Germline V lookup: CDR1 MNHEY, CDR2 SMNVEV (reference sequence). The CDR3 sequence: CASSLFGQSNQPQHF. The CDR3 coding sequence is TGTGCCAGCAGTTTATTCGGACAGAGCAATCAGCCCCAGCATTTT.

The chain links TRBV7-9 to TRBJ1-2; maybe TRBD1 (5 bases). Trimming pared 6 bases from V and 2 bases from J, leaving 7 bases between. Germline CDR1 and CDR2: SEHNR and FQNEAQ (reference sequence). The CDR3 is made up of 12 amino acids. The CDR3 DNA follows: TGTGCCAGCAGAGACAGCAACTATGGCTACACCTTC. This sequence encodes CASRDSNYGYTF.

This chain uses TRBV19 with TRBJ2-7; D uncertain. Germline CDR1 is LNHDA and CDR2 is SQIVND (reference sequence). The CDR3 runs 11 residues. V lost 10 bases, J lost 3 bases, and 10 bases lay in between. CDR3: CATHDLYEQYF. The CDR3 nucleotides read TGTGCCACGCATGACCTCTACGAGCAGTACTTC.

The genes are TRBV2 and TRBJ2-2; no clear D gene. The V gene's germline CDR1 is SNHLY and CDR2 FYNNEI. The V end was cut by 0 bases, the J end by 6 bases, with 8 bases between. CDR3 length: 14 amino acids. This chain's CDR3 is CASSEARWPGELFF. In nucleotides, the CDR3 is TGTGCCAGCAGTGAAGCGCGATGGCCCGGGGAGCTGTTTTTT.